This T cell receptor beta chain was sequenced during a study of blood T cell repertoires in COVID-19. Study at large: The United States, Italy and Spain were the sources of the acute and convalescent COVID-19 samples.

Profiled with immunoSEQ multiplex PCR; TCRdb holds only in-frame clones, not every one. The table lists about 130,000 clones, less than 90% of them singletons, with about 2.5% in the top ten. The study drew participants aged about 18 to 95 years from about two dozen US areas. Cohorts were assigned according to the clinical history that participants reported. Cohort 3 recovered donors had two negative PCRs, clearance, or symptom resolution. Germline V gene lookup returns CDR1 LNHDA and CDR2 SQIVND (reference sequence). CDR3 length: 13 amino acids. V lost 5 bases and J lost 4; bases outside the gene matches: 2.

The sample comprised PBMCs or T cells enriched from blood (not recorded which). This chain uses TRBV19 with TRBJ1-5, with 7 bases fitting TRBD1. The receptor comes from a woman aged 45-60 years who had recovered from COVID-19. The CDR3 nucleotides are TGTGCCAGTAGTTTGGACAGGAATCAGCCCCAGCATTTT. Encoded protein: CASSLDRNQPQHF.